The source of this T cell receptor (beta chain) is a study of blood T cell repertoires in COVID-19. Assay: immunoSEQ multiplex PCR; the TCRdb copy retains only in-frame clones and omits some. The table has roughly 180,000 clones, over 70% seen once. The V gene's germline CDR1 is LNHDA and CDR2 SQIVND (reference sequence). V gave up 1 base and J gave up 2 bases, with 8 bases separating them. CDR3 size: 14 residues. J is TRBJ1-2 and V is TRBV19; D is ambiguous. The sequenced sample consisted of PBMCs or T cells enriched from blood (not recorded which). This clonotype originated in a woman aged 55-69 years who had recovered from COVID-19. The CDR3 nucleotides read TGTGCCAGTAGTATAGCCCCCAGAAACTATGGCTACACCTTC. The encoded protein is CASSIAPRNYGYTF.